The rows below give T cell receptor beta chains drawn from one sample of a study of shared T cell receptors in the human thymus. The protocol was immunoSEQ multiplex PCR, while the TCRdb copy is restricted to in-frame clones and leaves out a portion. The sample lists 540,000 or so clones; around three quarters were seen once. These data were also filed under a second study, of human thymus T cells.

The sequenced material came from thymocytes. The receptors were gathered from a boy younger than two with a congenital heart defect. Each CDR3 is given with its conserved first and last residue. Only part of the rows carry a size: once, few, many, or a class if the clone is expanded.

TRBJ2-7	.	TRBV19	CASSIATSGTAYEQYF
TRBJ2-2	once	TRBV25-1	CASSKPSGLTGSGELFF
TRBJ2-7	.	TRBV6-1	CASSGQGYEQYF
TRBJ1-3	few	TRBV29-1	CSVKTDRASGNTIYF
TRBJ1-5	.	TRBV12-2	CASRPPVPRLTGGDQPQHF
TRBJ2-7	.	TRBV13	CASSTGQPAGEQYF
TRBJ2-5	.	TRBV19	CASMKEGTAQETQYF
TRBJ1-2	few	TRBV18	CASSTTGTGPNYGYTF
TRBJ2-1	.	TRBV7-9	CASSFGLPREQFF
TRBJ1-5	.	TRBV15	CATSRGPGLWPQHF
TRBJ2-7	.	TRBV13	CASSLRTGEQRATYEQYF
TRBJ2-3	.	TRBV11-1	CASSFRGASTDTQYF
TRBJ1-2	.	TRBV7-4	CASSERQISNYGYTF
TRBJ2-7	.	TRBV4-3	CASDMGGYEQYF
TRBJ2-6	.	TRBV2	CASKENRGTVSGANVLTF
TRBJ2-7	few	TRBV28	CASSFLGSSYEQYF
TRBJ1-5	few	TRBV30	CAWSVLDQPQHF
TRBJ2-4	.	TRBV6-1	CASSPQGGAKNIQYF
TRBJ1-2	.	TRBV15	CATSAGRTNYGYTF
TRBJ1-5	.	TRBV18	CASPGGWGNQPQHF
TRBJ1-5	.	TRBV6-1	CASSEGAGVSNQPQHF
TRBJ1-1	.	TRBV5-6	CASSFRQPSYTEAFF
TRBJ2-2	few	TRBV28	CASSYGTDTGELFF
TRBJ2-7	.	TRBV27	CASSRTGDSSYEQYF
TRBJ1-2	.	TRBV6-4	CASRGTGTGGFQRHYGYTF
TRBJ2-1	few	TRBV19	CASSRPAGPSYNEQFF
TRBJ2-1	.	TRBV4-1	CASSPHPGSYNEQFF
TRBJ2-7	.	TRBV6-5	CASSYQREVSYEQYF
TRBJ2-7	.	TRBV12-5	CASGLLAGVTPYEQYF
TRBJ2-7	.	TRBV5-6	CASSSGTGYEQYF
TRBJ2-7	.	TRBV4-3	CASSQSRTNSYEQYF
TRBJ2-7	.	TRBV7-3	CASSLSTGTSGTDIYEQYF
TRBJ2-7	.	TRBV19	CASSPRADGVSYEQYF
TRBJ2-3	.	TRBV15	CATSRGLSGRGPDTQYF
TRBJ1-1	.	TRBV30	CAWIRNRVYTEAFF
TRBJ2-7	.	TRBV23-1	CASSRGSVPGGSYEQYF
TRBJ1-2	once	TRBV28	CASSKSGTRGYTF
TRBJ2-3	.	TRBV2	CASGLDTQYF
TRBJ2-5	.	TRBV6-6	CASTQRGGAETQYF
TRBJ1-2	.	TRBV10-3	CAISESGTGGWNGYTF
TRBJ2-1	.	TRBV7-3	CASSLRATGENNEQFF
TRBJ2-2	.	TRBV4-3	CASSQDRQGITGELFF